These 29 T cell receptor beta chains were sequenced from one sample in a study of tumor-infiltrating lymphocytes in localized non-small cell lung cancer. Sequencing was performed with immunoSEQ multiplex PCR; in TCRdb, only in-frame clones are kept and a portion is missing. The sample consists of 13,000 to 15,000 clones, 55% to 70% of them appearing once. Input material: uninvolved lung tissue not adjacent to the tumor. The receptors originated from a human donor with non-small cell lung cancer.

V is TRBV7-2 and J is TRBJ1-5; weak D call: TRBD1 (5 bases). The germline CDR1 and CDR2 sequences are SGHTA and FQGNSA. V was trimmed by 0 bases and J by 3 bases, leaving 9 bases between them. This CDR3 region has 15 residues. Here the CDR3 DNA reads TGTGCCAGCAGCTTAGCCGGGACTAACAATCAGCCCCAGCATTTT. This codes for CASSLAGTNNQPQHF.

J is TRBJ2-2 and V is TRBV30; D ambiguous. Germline CDR1 GTSNPN, CDR2 SVGIG (reference sequence). Between the trimmed V and J ends, which lost 5 bases and 0 bases, there was a span of 10 bases. This CDR3 has 14 residues. The CDR3 is CAWSTGPNTGELFF. The CDR3 DNA follows: TGTGCCTGGTCGACGGGCCCGAACACCGGGGAGCTGTTTTTT.

The V call is TRBV30, the J call TRBJ1-3; D uncertain. There are 16 residues in the CDR3. Germline CDR1 GTSNPN, CDR2 SVGIG (reference sequence). With 1 base removed from V and 0 bases from J, the gap between germline ends came to 13 bases. Here the CDR3 DNA reads TGTGCCTGGAGTGCGGGCAGAACCTACTCTGGAAACACCATATATTTT. As protein: CAWSAGRTYSGNTIYF.

This clone was counted a single time. The rearrangement links TRBV5-4 to TRBJ1-1; D is undetermined. Germline CDR1 reads SGHNT; CDR2 reads YYREEE (reference sequence). This CDR3 comprises 11 residues. Trimming removed 6 bases at V and 6 bases at J, with 9 bases between. CDR3 protein: CASTFGSEAFF. The CDR3 nucleotides read TGTGCCAGCACCTTCGGATCTGAAGCTTTCTTT.

The CDR3 bases are TGTGCCAGCAGCTGGTGGGGCAGCGGGAGGGGCAATGAGCAGTTCTTC. This gives the protein CASSWWGSGRGNEQFF. V and J are TRBV7-9 and TRBJ2-1; the match to TRBD2 covers 10 bases. Trimming at V came to 4 bases and at J to 6 bases, leaving 9 bases not matched to a gene. This CDR3 is built from 16 residues. CDR1 is SEHNR and CDR2 is FQNEAQ in the germline V gene (reference sequence). The full variable domain, with the rest looked up from reference TRBV7-9 and TRBJ2-1, is DTGVSQNPRHKITKRGQNVTFRCDPISEHNRLYWYRQTLGQGPEFLTYFQNEAQLEKSRLLSDRFSAERPKGSFSTLEIQRTEQGDSAMYLCASSWWGSGRGNEQFFGPGTRLTVL.

In this sample, this clone turned up a few times. This chain links TRBV5-1 with TRBJ2-3, with 7 bases matching TRBD2. The CDR3 runs 14 residues. The V gene's germline CDR1 is SGHRS and CDR2 YFSETQ. V lost 3 bases and J lost 4; bases outside the gene matches: 5. The chain's CDR3 is CASSSASGADTQYF. The CDR3 DNA follows: TGCGCCAGCAGCTCAGCAAGCGGGGCAGATACGCAGTATTTT.

Points on this clone: This sample includes further DNA sequences coding for the same CDR3. The CDR3 protein is CASSYGGGTEAFF. CDR3 DNA: TGTGCCAGCAGTTACGGTGGGGGGACTGAAGCTTTCTTT. This chain uses TRBV6-6 with TRBJ1-1; tentatively, D is TRBD1 (5 bases). The V end lost 2 bases, the J end lost 5 bases, and 9 bases lay between the germline ends. The germline CDR1 and CDR2 sequences are MNHNY and SVGAGI (reference sequence). The CDR3 sequence is 13 residues long.

This clone has a handful of counts. This chain joins TRBV29-1 and TRBJ1-3; perhaps TRBD1 as D (5 bases). The CDR3 has 14 residues. The V and J ends lost 6 bases and 0 bases respectively, with 12 bases between them. Germline-derived CDR1 and CDR2 are SQVTM and ANQGSEA. The CDR3 coding sequence is TGCAGCGTACGCAAGGGGAACTCTGGAAACACCATATATTTT. Translating it yields CSVRKGNSGNTIYF.

This chain links TRBV27 with TRBJ1-2; 11 positions match TRBD1. Germline V CDR1 and CDR2: MNHEY, SMNVEV (reference sequence). After removal of 4 bases from V and 3 bases from J, the junction contained 7 bases not matched to a gene. There are 16 residues in the CDR3. CDR3 amino acids: CASSSPGTGGHYGYTF. The CDR3 nucleotides are TGTGCCAGCAGTTCCCCCGGGACAGGGGGACACTATGGCTACACCTTC.

This chain links TRBV28 with TRBJ1-1; D gene ambiguous. CDR3 length: 11 amino acids. Germline V gene data show CDR1 as MDHEN and CDR2 as SYDVKM. The germline V and J ends were trimmed by 1 base and 11 bases, with 8 bases remaining between them. CDR3 in DNA: TGTGCCAGCAGTTTATCGCGGTGGGCTTTCTTT. Protein product: CASSLSRWAFF.

The rearrangement links TRBV4-2 to TRBJ1-2; D is unresolved. V was cut by 2 bases and J by 0 bases, with 10 bases left in between. Per the germline V gene, CDR1 is LGHNA and CDR2 is YNFKEQ. The CDR3 consists of 15 residues. The CDR3 DNA reads as TGTGCCAGCAGCCAAACTCCAGCAGCTAACTATGGCTACACCTTC. It codes for CASSQTPAANYGYTF.

This clone is a singleton in its sample. The CDR3: CASSEWGSGRIYEQYF. DNA for the CDR3: TGTGCCAGCAGTGAATGGGGTTCGGGACGGATCTACGAGCAGTACTTC. V is TRBV25-1 and J is TRBJ2-7, with D perhaps matching TRBD1 or TRBD2 (5 bases each). The CDR3 totals 16 residues. Germline-derived CDR1 and CDR2 are MGHDK and SYGVNS. Trimming shortened V by 1 base and J by 3 bases, and 16 bases separated the two germline ends.

The V gene is TRBV28, the J gene TRBJ1-2; D unclear. In germline, CDR1 is MDHEN, CDR2 SYDVKM. The CDR3 has 14 residues. Between the trimmed V and J ends, which lost 4 bases and 8 bases, there was a span of 17 bases. Written as DNA, the CDR3 is TGTGCCAGCAGTTCCCTCCCCCGGGGTAGCGGCTACACCTTC. This encodes CASSSLPRGSGYTF.

This clone is categorized as medium-sized (0.01 to 0.1%). This chain links TRBV7-3 with TRBJ2-1; no reliable D call. The CDR3 has 15 residues. The germline CDR1 and CDR2 sequences are SGHTA and FQGTGA. V lost 5 bases, J lost 0 bases, and 11 bases lay in between. The CDR3 nucleotides are TGTGCCAGCAGCGGTAGCCCGAGCTCCTACAATGAGCAGTTCTTC. Its translation: CASSGSPSSYNEQFF.

The chain carries TRBV6-1 and TRBJ2-7, with 9 nucleotides matching TRBD1. The CDR3 spans 15 residues. Trimming took 3 bases from V and 7 from J; bases not matched to a gene: 10. Germline CDR1 is MNHNS and CDR2 is SASEGT. CDR3 loop: CASSDPGQGTQEQYF. The CDR3 DNA is TGTGCCAGCAGTGACCCGGGACAGGGTACCCAAGAGCAGTACTTC.

The chain has TRBV4-1 and TRBJ1-2; possible D gene TRBD1, 5 bases. V lost 0 bases to trimming and J lost 5 bases, with 25 bases between them. CDR1 and CDR2 (germline): MGHRA, YSYEKL. This CDR3 is built from 19 residues. CDR3 DNA sequence: TGCGCCAGCAGCCAAGACCGGGGAGTAGTGTTGGGGGACTTATATGGCTACACCTTC. This codes for CASSQDRGVVLGDLYGYTF.

This clone was seen a few times. The chain recombines TRBV7-8 with TRBJ2-7; no firm D call. This CDR3 spans 15 amino acids. Germline values: CDR1 SGHVS, CDR2 FQNEAQ. Trimming left V 4 bases short and J 0 bases short, with 13 bases between. This CDR3 is CASSYEAISSYEQYF. CDR3 sequence (DNA): TGTGCCAGCAGCTACGAAGCGATTAGCTCCTACGAGCAGTACTTC. Full variable domain (outside the CDR3, taken from reference TRBV7-8 and TRBJ2-7): GAGVSQSPRYKVAKRGQDVALRCDPISGHVSLFWYQQALGQGPEFLTYFQNEAQLDKSGLPSDRFFAERPEGSVSTLKIQRTQQEDSAVYLCASSYEAISSYEQYFGPGTRLTVT.

V is TRBV5-1 and J is TRBJ2-3; maybe TRBD2 (6 bases). The V and J ends lost 0 bases and 3 bases respectively, with 8 bases between them. From germline, CDR1 is SGHRS and CDR2 YFSETQ. The CDR3 has 14 amino acids. CDR3 amino acids: CASSLGDLTDTQYF. CDR3 nucleotide sequence: TGCGCCAGCAGCTTGGGGGACTTAACAGATACGCAGTATTTT. Complete variable domain (other parts from reference TRBV5-1 and TRBJ2-3): KAGVTQTPRYLIKTRGQQVTLSCSPISGHRSVSWYQQTPGQGLQFLFEYFSETQRNKGNFPGRFSGRQFSNSRSEMNVSTLELGDSALYLCASSLGDLTDTQYFGPGTRLTVL.

V is TRBV6-1 and J is TRBJ2-1; 10 bases map to TRBD2. The trim removed 6 bases at V and 5 bases at J, leaving 4 bases unmatched. From germline, CDR1 is MNHNS and CDR2 SASEGT. The CDR3 spans 14 residues. In DNA form, the CDR3 reads TGTGCCAGCAGGGGGGGACTAGCGAACAATGAGCAGTTCTTC. It is translated as CASRGGLANNEQFF.

The gene calls are TRBV7-8 and TRBJ1-5; 7 nucleotides align to TRBD1. The ends lost 5 bases at V and 4 bases at J; junction bases unmatched: 5. Germline assignment: CDR1 SGHVS and CDR2 FQNEAQ. This CDR3 region has 14 residues. The CDR3 spells CASSQNRGNQPQHF. In DNA form, the CDR3 reads TGTGCCAGCAGCCAAAACAGGGGTAATCAGCCCCAGCATTTT.

With regard to this clone: The junction departs from the called germline gene at one end, perhaps through a read error. This chain joins TRBV7-7 and TRBJ2-1; maybe TRBD1 (5 bases). The CDR3 contains 13 residues. Germline-derived CDR1 and CDR2 are SSHAT and FNYEAQ (reference sequence). The CDR3 DNA reads as TGTGCTAGCAGCTCGAGCACCCAGGGTGAGCAGTTCTTC. It translates to CASSSSTQGEQFF.

The chain combines TRBV5-6 with TRBJ1-2; D perhaps matches TRBD1 (6 bases). Trimming removed 0 bases at V and 4 bases at J, with 7 bases between. The CDR3 is 13 residues long. Germline values: CDR1 SGHDT, CDR2 YYEEEE. The CDR3, as DNA: TGTGCCAGCAGCTTGGGGGGGCTCTATGGCTACACCTTC. Residues: CASSLGGLYGYTF.

The rearrangement links TRBV15 to TRBJ2-7; D is unresolved. V was shortened by 0 bases and J by 3 bases, with 6 bases between the two germline ends. The germline V gene has CDR1 LNHNV and CDR2 YYDKDF (reference sequence). The CDR3 consists of 13 residues. CDR3 sequence reads: CATSRDRLYEQYF. The CDR3 bases are TGTGCCACCAGCAGAGATCGTCTCTACGAGCAGTACTTC.

This clone has a handful of counts. The chain couples TRBV5-1 to TRBJ1-1; 9 bases are shared with TRBD1. This CDR3 has 15 amino acids. After removal of 0 bases from V and 8 bases from J, the junction contained 8 bases not matched to a gene. Germline assignment: CDR1 SGHRS and CDR2 YFSETQ. CDR3 in DNA: TGCGCCAGCAGCTTGGCCCGGACAGGGGCGAACGAAGCTTTCTTT. Amino acids: CASSLARTGANEAFF.

The chain recombines TRBV2 with TRBJ1-5; D unresolved. Germline CDR1 SNHLY, CDR2 FYNNEI. The CDR3 runs 14 residues. Trimming cost V 6 bases and J 0 bases, with 9 bases left between them. The CDR3 bases are TGTGCCAGCAGCGTACAGCATAGCAATCAGCCCCAGCATTTT. Its protein is CASSVQHSNQPQHF.

This clone has a single count. The V gene is TRBV7-9, the J gene TRBJ1-2; D might be TRBD1 (6 bases). Germline CDR1 SEHNR, CDR2 FQNEAQ (reference sequence). The CDR3 totals 13 residues. V lost 7 bases and J lost 4, with 13 bases in between. The CDR3 DNA follows: TGTGCCAGCACCCTAGAGGGGGTCTATGGCTACACCTTC. It codes for CASTLEGVYGYTF.

The V call is TRBV20-1, the J call TRBJ2-7, with D unresolved. Trimming removed 0 bases at V and 2 bases at J, with 2 bases between. The CDR3 length is 11 residues. CDR1 is DFQATT, CDR2 SNEGSKA, per germline (reference sequence). CDR3 sequence reads: CSARDPYEQYF. CDR3 nucleotides: TGCAGTGCTAGAGATCCCTACGAGCAGTACTTC.

The V gene is TRBV6-4, the J gene TRBJ2-3; 12 bases map to TRBD1. CDR3 length equals 16 residues. Germline CDR1 reads MRHNA; CDR2 reads SNTAGT. The J segment lost 4 bases and the V segment lost 0 bases, leaving 2 bases of the junction unmatched. Here the CDR3 DNA reads TGTGCCAGCAGTGACTCCGGGACAGGGGGCCCAGATACGCAGTATTTT. Translated: CASSDSGTGGPDTQYF.

The rearrangement uses TRBV28 and TRBJ1-2; no clear D. V was pared by 6 bases and J by 8 bases, with 19 bases between. From germline, CDR1 is MDHEN and CDR2 SYDVKM. The CDR3 extends over 14 amino acids. CDR3 sequence: CASSLNDKTIGYTF. CDR3 bases: TGTGCCAGCAGCCTAAACGACAAAACGATAGGCTACACCTTC.